This passage covers 11 T cell receptor beta chains from one sample sequenced in a study of Ad26.COV2.S vaccination and SARS-CoV-2 variants. Treatment of the sample: about 20 received Ad26.COV2.S at low or high dose, single or two shots; about 5 received placebo; per-sample allocation not given. Material that was analyzed had been drawn on day 63 after the first vaccine or placebo injection. TCRdb's table, derived via immunoSEQ multiplex PCR, lists solely in-frame clones and lacks some. This sample carries roughly 380,000 clones, roughly 90% of them seen once, and the ten largest clones take about 4%. The sample here was peripheral blood, taken in a trial of Ad26.COV2.S vaccine versus placebo. Source of these receptors: a person aged 18-65 years who received the Ad26.COV2.S COVID-19 vaccine or a placebo.

This clone was picked up a small number of times. V usage is TRBV12-2 and J usage is TRBJ2-1. TRBV12-2 is a pseudogene segment. This CDR3 comprises 14 residues. The CDR3 bases are TGTGCAAGTCGCTTAGCGATGGCTAATCTTGAGCAGTTCTTC. Encoded protein: CASRLAMANLEQFF.

The chain has TRBV10-3 and TRBJ1-5, with 8 bases lining up with TRBD1. J lost 6 bases, V lost 4 bases, and 8 bases had no gene match. Germline CDR1 is ENHRY and CDR2 is SYGVKD. This CDR3 is 15 amino acids long. The CDR3, as DNA: TGTGCCATCAGTGTCGGACAGGGAGAGACTCAGCCCCAGCATTTT. Residues: CAISVGQGETQPQHF.

The chain employs TRBV7-6 and TRBJ2-7, with TRBD1 matching 9 bases. Per germline, CDR1 SGHVS and CDR2 FNYEAQ. The CDR3 runs 15 residues. V gave up 1 base and J gave up 5 bases; unmatched junction bases: 6. The CDR3 DNA is TGTGCCAGCAGCTTAGAATGGGACAGGGTTCACGAGCAGTACTTC. Translated, it gives CASSLEWDRVHEQYF.

The count of this clone is one. This CDR3 is also generated by other DNA sequences in the sample. The J gene is TRBJ1-1, the V gene TRBV29-1; tentatively, D is TRBD1 (5 bases). Germline CDR1 and CDR2: SQVTM and ANQGSEA. Trimming cost V 6 bases and J 1 base, with 6 bases left between them. CDR3 size: 11 residues. The DNA of the CDR3 is TGCAGCGTCGGACAGAACACTGAAGCTTTCTTT. This gives the protein CSVGQNTEAFF. The full variable domain, its missing parts supplied by reference TRBV29-1 and TRBJ1-1, is SAVISQKPSRDICQRGTSLTIQCQVDSQVTMMFWYRQQPGQSLTLIATANQGSEATYESGFVIDKFPISRPNLTFSTLTVSNMSPEDSSIYLCSVGQNTEAFFGQGTRLTVV.

The chain recombines TRBV5-4 with TRBJ2-1; the D gene is possibly TRBD2 (5 bases). V lost 6 bases and J lost 0, with 13 bases in between. The CDR3 extends over 15 amino acids. Germline CDR1 SGHNT, CDR2 YYREEE (reference sequence). The CDR3 coding sequence is TGTGCCAGCACGGGGAGCCAGAGCTCCTACAATGAGCAGTTCTTC. Translating it yields CASTGSQSSYNEQFF.

The rearrangement links TRBV6-1 to TRBJ2-5; 12 bases match TRBD2. With V trimmed by 3 bases and J by 6 bases, 8 bases remained unmatched. Germline V gene lookup returns CDR1 MNHNS and CDR2 SASEGT. There are 16 residues in the CDR3. CDR3 nucleotides: TGTGCCAGCAGTGAGCGACTAGCGGGGGACCAGAAGACCCAGTACTTC. Encoded protein: CASSERLAGDQKTQYF.

The chain has TRBV3-1 (or the pseudogene TRBV3-2) and TRBJ2-1; unclear D gene. Germline V gene lookup returns CDR1 LGHDT and CDR2 YNNKEL (reference sequence). There are 14 residues in the CDR3. The V end lost 0 bases, the J end lost 8 bases, and 11 bases lay between the germline ends. This CDR3 is CASSQDVVGYEQFF. The CDR3 DNA follows: TGTGCCAGCAGCCAAGACGTAGTTGGCTATGAGCAGTTCTTC.

The chain is built from TRBV9 and TRBJ2-1; 7 bases map to TRBD1. With V trimmed by 4 bases and J by 4 bases, 8 bases remained unmatched. CDR3 size: 15 residues. The germline V gene has CDR1 SGDLS and CDR2 YYNGEE. In DNA, the CDR3 is TGTGCCAGCAGCTCCATGACAGGGCCTTACAATGAGCAGTTCTTC. Amino acid sequence: CASSSMTGPYNEQFF.

The V call is TRBV29-1, the J call TRBJ1-5, with TRBD1 identical over 8 bases. V lost 6 bases, J lost 2 bases, and 9 bases stayed unmatched. The CDR3 contains 15 residues. Germline V gives CDR1 SQVTM, CDR2 ANQGSEA. The CDR3 reads CSVVTGVIGNQPQHF. The CDR3 bases are TGCAGCGTGGTGACAGGGGTCATAGGCAATCAGCCCCAGCATTTT.

The gene calls are TRBV24-1 and TRBJ1-2; D is unresolved. Germline lookup yields CDR1 KGHDR and CDR2 SFDVKD. V shed 9 bases and J shed 0 bases, with 13 bases lying between them. The CDR3 is 14 residues long. The CDR3 here is CATEGDWPNYGYTF. The CDR3, as DNA: TGTGCCACCGAGGGTGATTGGCCTAACTATGGCTACACCTTC.

The chain employs TRBV2 and TRBJ1-4, with a possible D match to TRBD1 (5 bases). The CDR3 sequence is 13 residues long. From germline, CDR1 is SNHLY and CDR2 FYNNEI. V gave up 10 bases and J gave up 7 bases, with 16 bases separating them. Here the CDR3 DNA reads TGTGCCAAAAGGGACTCACGGGGTGAAAAACTGTTTTTT. Translation: CAKRDSRGEKLFF.